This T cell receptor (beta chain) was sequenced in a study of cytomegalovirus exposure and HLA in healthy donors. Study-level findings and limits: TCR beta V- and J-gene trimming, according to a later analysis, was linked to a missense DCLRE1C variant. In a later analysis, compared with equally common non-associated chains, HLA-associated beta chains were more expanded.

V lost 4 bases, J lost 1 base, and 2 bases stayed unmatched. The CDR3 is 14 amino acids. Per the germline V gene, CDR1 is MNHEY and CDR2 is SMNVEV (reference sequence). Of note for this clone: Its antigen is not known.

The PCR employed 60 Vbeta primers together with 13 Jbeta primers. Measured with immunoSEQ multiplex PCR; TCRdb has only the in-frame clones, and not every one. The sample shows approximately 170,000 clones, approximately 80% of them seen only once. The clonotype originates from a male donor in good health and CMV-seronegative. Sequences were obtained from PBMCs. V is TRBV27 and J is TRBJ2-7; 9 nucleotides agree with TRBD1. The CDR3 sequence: CASSYGQGSYEQYF. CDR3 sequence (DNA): TGTGCCAGCAGTTACGGACAGGGGTCCTACGAGCAGTACTTC.